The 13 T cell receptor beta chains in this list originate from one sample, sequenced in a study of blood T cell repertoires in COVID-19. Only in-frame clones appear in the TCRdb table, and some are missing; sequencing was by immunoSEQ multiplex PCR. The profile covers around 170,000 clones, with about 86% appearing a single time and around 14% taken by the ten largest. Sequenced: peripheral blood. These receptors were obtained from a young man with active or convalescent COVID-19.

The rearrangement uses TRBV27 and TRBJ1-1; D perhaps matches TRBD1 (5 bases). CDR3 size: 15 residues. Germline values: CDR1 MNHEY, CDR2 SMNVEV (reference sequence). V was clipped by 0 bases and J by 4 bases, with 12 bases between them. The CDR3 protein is CASSLSNGGGTEAFF. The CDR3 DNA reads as TGTGCCAGCAGTTTATCGAATGGGGGGGGCACTGAAGCTTTCTTT.

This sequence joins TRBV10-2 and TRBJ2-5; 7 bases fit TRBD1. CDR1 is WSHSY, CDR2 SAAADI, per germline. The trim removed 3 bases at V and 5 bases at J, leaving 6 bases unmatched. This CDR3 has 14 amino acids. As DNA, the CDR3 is TGCGCCAGCAGTGAAACAGGGGCCGTCGAGACCCAGTACTTC. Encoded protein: CASSETGAVETQYF.

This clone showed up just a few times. The CDR3 coding sequence is TGTGCCAGCAGGATAGGTTGGGGGGATGGCTACACCTTC. Translated, it gives CASRIGWGDGYTF. The chain recombines TRBV28 with TRBJ1-2; TRBD1 is a possible D gene (5 bases). The CDR3 loop spans 13 amino acids. V was clipped by 6 bases and J by 6 bases, with 14 bases between them. The germline V gene has CDR1 MDHEN and CDR2 SYDVKM.

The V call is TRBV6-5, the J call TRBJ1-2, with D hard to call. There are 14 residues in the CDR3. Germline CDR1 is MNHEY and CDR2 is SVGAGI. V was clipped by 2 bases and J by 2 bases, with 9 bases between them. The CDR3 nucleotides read TGTGCCAGCAGTTACCGGAGTTTCAACTATGGCTACACCTTC. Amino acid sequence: CASSYRSFNYGYTF.

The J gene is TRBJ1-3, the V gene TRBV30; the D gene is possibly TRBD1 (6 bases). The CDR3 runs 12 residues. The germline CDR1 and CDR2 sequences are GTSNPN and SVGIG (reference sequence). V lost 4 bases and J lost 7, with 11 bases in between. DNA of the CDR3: TGTGCCTGGATTTCTGGGGGCAACACCATATATTTT. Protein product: CAWISGGNTIYF.

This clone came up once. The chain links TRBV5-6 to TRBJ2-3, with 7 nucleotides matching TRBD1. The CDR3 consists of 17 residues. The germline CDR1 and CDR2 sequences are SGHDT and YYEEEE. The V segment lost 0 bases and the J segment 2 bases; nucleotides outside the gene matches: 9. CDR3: CASSLAEGTEDTDTQYF. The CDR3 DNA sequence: TGTGCCAGCAGCTTGGCCGAAGGGACAGAAGACACAGATACGCAGTATTTT. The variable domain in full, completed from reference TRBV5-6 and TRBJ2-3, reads DAGVTQSPTHLIKTRGQQVTLRCSPKSGHDTVSWYQQALGQGPQFIFQYYEEEERQRGNFPDRFSGHQFPNYSSELNVNALLLGDSALYLCASSLAEGTEDTDTQYFGPGTRLTVL.

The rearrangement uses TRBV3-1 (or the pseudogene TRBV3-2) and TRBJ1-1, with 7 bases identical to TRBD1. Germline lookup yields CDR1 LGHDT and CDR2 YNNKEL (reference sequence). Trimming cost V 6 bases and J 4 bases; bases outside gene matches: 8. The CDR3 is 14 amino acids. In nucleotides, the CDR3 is TGTGCCAGCAGGCAACGCGGACAGGCCACTGAAGCTTTCTTT. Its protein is CASRQRGQATEAFF.

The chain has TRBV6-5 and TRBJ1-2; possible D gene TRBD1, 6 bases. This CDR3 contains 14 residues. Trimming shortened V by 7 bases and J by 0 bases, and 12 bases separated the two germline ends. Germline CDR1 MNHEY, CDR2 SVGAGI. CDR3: CASTGGAANYGYTF. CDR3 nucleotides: TGTGCCAGCACGGGGGGCGCAGCTAACTATGGCTACACCTTC.

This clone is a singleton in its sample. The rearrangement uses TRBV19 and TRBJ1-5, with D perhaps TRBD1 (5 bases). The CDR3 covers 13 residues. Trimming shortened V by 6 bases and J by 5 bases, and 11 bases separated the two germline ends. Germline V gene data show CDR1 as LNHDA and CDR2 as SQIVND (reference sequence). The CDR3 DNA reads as TGTGCCAGTAGCCCCTCGGGGGATCAGCCCCAGCATTTT. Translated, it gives CASSPSGDQPQHF.

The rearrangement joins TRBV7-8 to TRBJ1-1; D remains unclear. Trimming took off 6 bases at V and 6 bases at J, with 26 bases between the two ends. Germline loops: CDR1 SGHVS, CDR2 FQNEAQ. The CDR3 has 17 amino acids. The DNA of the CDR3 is TGTGCCAGCAGAAGGAATAGGACGGGGTTCTGGACGCCTGAAGCTTTCTTT. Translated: CASRRNRTGFWTPEAFF.

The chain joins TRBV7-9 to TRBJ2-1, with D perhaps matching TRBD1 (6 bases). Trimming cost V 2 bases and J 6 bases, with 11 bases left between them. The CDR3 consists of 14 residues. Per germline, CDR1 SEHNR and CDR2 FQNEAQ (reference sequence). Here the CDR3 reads CASSLSGGSNEQFF. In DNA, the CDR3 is TGTGCCAGCAGCTTAAGTGGGGGCTCCAATGAGCAGTTCTTC.

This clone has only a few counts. The CDR3 sequence is CASSPTGSGEKLFF. CDR3 nucleotide sequence: TGTGCCAGCAGTCCTACAGGGTCGGGTGAAAAACTGTTTTTT. This chain joins TRBV28 and TRBJ1-4; D may be TRBD1 (6 bases). V dropped 5 bases and J dropped 7 bases, with 14 bases sitting between them. Per the germline V gene, CDR1 is MDHEN and CDR2 is SYDVKM. The CDR3 contains 14 residues. The full variable domain, with the rest looked up from reference TRBV28 and TRBJ1-4, is DVKVTQSSRYLVKRTGEKVFLECVQDMDHENMFWYRQDPGLGLRLIYFSYDVKMKEKGDIPEGYSVSREKKERFSLILESASTNQTSMYLCASSPTGSGEKLFFGSGTQLSVL.

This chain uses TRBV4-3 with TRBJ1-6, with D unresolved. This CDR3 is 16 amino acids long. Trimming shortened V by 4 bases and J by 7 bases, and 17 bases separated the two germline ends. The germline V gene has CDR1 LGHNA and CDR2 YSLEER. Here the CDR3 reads CASSLDYGGQNSPLHF. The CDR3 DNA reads TGCGCCAGCAGCCTTGATTACGGTGGTCAAAATTCACCCCTCCACTTT.